This T cell receptor (beta chain) comes out of a study of early T cells in non-severe SARS-CoV-2 infection. TCRdb fed the 5' RACE reads into MiXCR, producing one record per CDR3 protein. The repertoire holds roughly 120,000 distinct CDR3 sequences, approximately 15% seen once, with about a fifth in the top ten. The source material was whole blood. This TCR came from an adult who was a healthcare worker with PCR-confirmed SARS-CoV-2 infection or an uninfected control (not recorded which).

CDR3 sequence reads: CASSKGTANTGELFF. The CDR3 DNA follows: TGTGCCAGCAGCAAGGGGACAGCGAACACCGGGGAGCTGTTTTTT. J is TRBJ2-2 and V is TRBV7-9; 7 bases fit TRBD1. The V and J ends lost 5 bases and 0 bases, in that order; junction bases with no gene match: 3. This CDR3 region has 15 residues. Germline V gene sequence: CDR1 SEHNR, CDR2 FQNEAQ (reference sequence).